This TCR beta chain emerged from a study of radiotherapy plus CTLA-4 blockade in lung cancer. Overall study context: Roughly 17% of enrolled patients responded objectively, and roughly 30% had disease control.

V lost 4 bases, J lost 5 bases, and 6 bases stayed unmatched. The CDR3 loop spans 14 amino acids. Germline-derived CDR1 and CDR2 are ENHRY and SYGVKD. Sequenced by immunoSEQ multiplex PCR; TCRdb stores in-frame clones only, minus some. Here the sample spans around 100,000 clones, roughly 79% being singletons. The source is a human donor with non-small cell lung cancer who had a partial response to radiotherapy plus ipilimumab. Some clones in this sample may be carry-over from other donors' samples. J is TRBJ1-1 and V is TRBV10-3; 8 bases fit TRBD1. Specimen: peripheral blood, collected from a patient treated with radiotherapy plus ipilimumab. The CDR3 sequence: CAISAGQGTTEAFF. For the CDR3, the DNA is TGTGCCATCAGTGCCGGACAGGGTACGACTGAAGCTTTCTTT.